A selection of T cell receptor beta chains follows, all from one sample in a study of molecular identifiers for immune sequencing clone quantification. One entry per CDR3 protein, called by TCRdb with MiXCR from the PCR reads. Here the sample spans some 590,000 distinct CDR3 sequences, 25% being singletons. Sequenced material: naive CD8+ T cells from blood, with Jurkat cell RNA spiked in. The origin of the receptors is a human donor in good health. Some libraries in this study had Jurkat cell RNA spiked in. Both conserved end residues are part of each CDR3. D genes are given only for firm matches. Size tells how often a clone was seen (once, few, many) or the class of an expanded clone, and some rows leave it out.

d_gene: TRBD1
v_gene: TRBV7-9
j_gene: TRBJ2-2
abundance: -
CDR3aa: CASSLGGRDRDNPNTGELFF
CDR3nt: TGTGCCAGCAGCTTAGGAGGGCGGGACAGGGACAATCCAAACACCGGGGAGCTGTTTTTT

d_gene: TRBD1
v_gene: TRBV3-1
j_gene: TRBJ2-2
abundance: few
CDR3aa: CASSPPGQGLSGELFF
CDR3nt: TGTGCCAGCAGCCCACCGGGACAGGGGCTTTCTGGGGAGCTGTTTTTT

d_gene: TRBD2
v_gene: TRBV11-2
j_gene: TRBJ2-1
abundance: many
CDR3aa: CASSLEVTSGTEQFF
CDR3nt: TGTGCCAGCAGCTTAGAAGTGACTAGCGGGACTGAGCAGTTCTTC

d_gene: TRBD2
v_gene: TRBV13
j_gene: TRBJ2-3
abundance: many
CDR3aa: CASSSPGGFVDTQYF
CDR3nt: TGTGCCAGCAGCTCACCGGGGGGTTTCGTGGATACGCAGTATTTT

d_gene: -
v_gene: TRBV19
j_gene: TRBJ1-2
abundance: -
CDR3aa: CASGHSYGYTF
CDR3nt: TGTGCCAGTGGACACTCCTATGGCTACACCTTC

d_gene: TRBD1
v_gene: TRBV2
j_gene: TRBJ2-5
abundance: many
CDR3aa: CASSANRAGTEQETQYF
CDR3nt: TGTGCCAGCAGTGCAAATCGAGCAGGGACAGAACAAGAGACCCAGTACTTC

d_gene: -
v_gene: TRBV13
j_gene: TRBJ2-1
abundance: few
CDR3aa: CASSTGGGGHNEQFF
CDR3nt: TGTGCCAGCAGCACAGGCGGCGGGGGCCACAATGAGCAGTTCTTC

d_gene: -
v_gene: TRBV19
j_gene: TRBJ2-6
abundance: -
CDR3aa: CASSIDNTISGASVLTF
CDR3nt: TGTGCCAGTAGTATAGATAACACTATCTCTGGGGCCAGCGTCCTGACTTTC

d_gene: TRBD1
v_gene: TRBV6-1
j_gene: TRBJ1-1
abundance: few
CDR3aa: CASGTGGTEAFF
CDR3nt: TGTGCCAGCGGGACAGGGGGCACTGAAGCTTTCTTT

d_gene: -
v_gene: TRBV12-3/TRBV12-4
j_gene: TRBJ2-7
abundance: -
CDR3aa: CASSLGVGLTYEQYF
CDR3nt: TGTGCCAGCAGTCTGGGAGTGGGACTCACGTACGAGCAGTACTTC

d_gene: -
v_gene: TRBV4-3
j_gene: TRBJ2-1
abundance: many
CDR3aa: CASSQDPLYNEQFF
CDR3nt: TGCGCCAGCAGCCAAGACCCCTTGTACAATGAGCAGTTCTTC

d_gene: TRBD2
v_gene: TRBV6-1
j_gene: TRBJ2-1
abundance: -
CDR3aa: CASSVLAGEIHEQFF
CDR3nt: TGTGCCAGCAGTGTACTAGCGGGGGAAATACATGAGCAGTTCTTC

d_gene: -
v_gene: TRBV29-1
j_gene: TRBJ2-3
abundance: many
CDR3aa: CSVHRDGENSQYF
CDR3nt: TGCAGCGTTCACCGGGACGGGGAGAACTCGCAGTATTTT

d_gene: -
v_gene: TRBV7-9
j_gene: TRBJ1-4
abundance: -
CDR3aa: CASSLQGSDEKLFF
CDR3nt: TGTGCCAGCAGCTTACAGGGATCTGATGAAAAACTGTTTTTT

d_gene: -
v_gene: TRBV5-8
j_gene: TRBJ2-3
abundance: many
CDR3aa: CASSLEAGAITDTQYF
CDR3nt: TGTGCCAGCAGCTTGGAGGCAGGGGCAATAACAGATACGCAGTATTTT

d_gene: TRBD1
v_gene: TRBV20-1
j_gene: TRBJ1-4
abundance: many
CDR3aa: CSATTGRDEKLFF
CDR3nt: TGCAGTGCCACGACAGGGAGGGACGAAAAACTGTTTTTT

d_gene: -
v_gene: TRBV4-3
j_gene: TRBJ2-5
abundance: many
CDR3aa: CASSQDLTRAETQYF
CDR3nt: TGCGCCAGCAGCCAAGATCTCACCAGAGCCGAGACCCAGTACTTC

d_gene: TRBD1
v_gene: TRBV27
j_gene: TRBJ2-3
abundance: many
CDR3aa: CASSLETGITDTQYF
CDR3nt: TGTGCCAGCAGTTTAGAGACAGGGATCACAGATACGCAGTATTTT